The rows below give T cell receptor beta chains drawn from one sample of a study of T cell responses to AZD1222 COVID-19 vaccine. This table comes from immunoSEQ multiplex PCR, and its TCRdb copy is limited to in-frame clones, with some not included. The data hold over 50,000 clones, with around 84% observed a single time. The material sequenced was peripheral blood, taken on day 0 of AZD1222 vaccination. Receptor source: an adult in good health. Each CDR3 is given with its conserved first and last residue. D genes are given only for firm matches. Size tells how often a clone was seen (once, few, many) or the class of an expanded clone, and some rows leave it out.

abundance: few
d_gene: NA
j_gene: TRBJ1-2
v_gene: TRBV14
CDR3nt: TGTGCCAGCAGCCAAGAAAGTTCTTGGTACACCCCGGGGGGCTACACCTTC
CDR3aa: CASSQESSWYTPGGYTF

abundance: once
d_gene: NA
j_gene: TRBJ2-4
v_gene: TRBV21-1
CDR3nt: TGTGCCAGCAGCAGATCAGACAGATTCTTAGCCAAAAACATTCAGTACTTC
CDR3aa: CASSRSDRFLAKNIQYF

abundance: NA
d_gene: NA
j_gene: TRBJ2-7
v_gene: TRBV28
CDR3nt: TGTGCCAGCAATCCACGGTGGGACGAGCAGTACTTC
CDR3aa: CASNPRWDEQYF

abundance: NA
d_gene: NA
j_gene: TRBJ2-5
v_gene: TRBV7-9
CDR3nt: TGTGCCAGCAGCCCTGTTTTTAAACCGGGTTCCTCCCAAGAGACCCAGTACTTC
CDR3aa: CASSPVFKPGSSQETQYF

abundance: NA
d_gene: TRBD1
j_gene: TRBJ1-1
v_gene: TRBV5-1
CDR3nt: TGCGCCAGCAGCTTAACAGGGGGCAACACTGAAGCTTTCTTT
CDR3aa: CASSLTGGNTEAFF

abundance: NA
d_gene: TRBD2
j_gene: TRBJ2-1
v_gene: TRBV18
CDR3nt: TGTGCCAGCTCCCCCGGCGGCGGGGGCTCCTACAATGAGCAGTTCTTC
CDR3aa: CASSPGGGGSYNEQFF

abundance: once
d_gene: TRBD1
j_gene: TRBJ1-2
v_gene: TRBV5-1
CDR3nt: TGCGCCAGCAGCGGGAAGGGGGCAGATATCCTCCATGGCTACACCTTC
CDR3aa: CASSGKGADILHGYTF

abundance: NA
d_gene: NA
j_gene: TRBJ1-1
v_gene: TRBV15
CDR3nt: TGTGCCACCAGCAGAGCCCGCCGCGAAGGTCCTGAAGCTTTCTTT
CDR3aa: CATSRARREGPEAFF

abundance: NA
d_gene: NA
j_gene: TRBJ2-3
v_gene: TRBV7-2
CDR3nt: TGTGCCAGCAGCTCTGCCAGAGGCACAGATACGCAGTATTTT
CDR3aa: CASSSARGTDTQYF

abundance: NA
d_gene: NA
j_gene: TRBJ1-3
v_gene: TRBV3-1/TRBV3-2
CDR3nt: TGTGCCAGCAGCCAAGATCAGAAGGACTTAGCTGGAAACACCATATATTTT
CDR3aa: CASSQDQKDLAGNTIYF

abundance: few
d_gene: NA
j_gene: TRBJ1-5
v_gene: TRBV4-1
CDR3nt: TGCGCCAGCAGCCAATCGTCAGGGGCGGCTCAGCCCCAGCATTTT
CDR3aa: CASSQSSGAAQPQHF

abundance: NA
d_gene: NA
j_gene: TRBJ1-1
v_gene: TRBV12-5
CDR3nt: TGTGCTAGTGGTCCGAATATGAACACTGAAGCTTTCTTT
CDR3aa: CASGPNMNTEAFF

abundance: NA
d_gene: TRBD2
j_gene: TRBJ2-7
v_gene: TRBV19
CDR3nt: TGTGCCAGTAGTGCCCAAGCTAGGACTAGCGGGAGGGCCTACGAGCAGTACTTC
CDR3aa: CASSAQARTSGRAYEQYF

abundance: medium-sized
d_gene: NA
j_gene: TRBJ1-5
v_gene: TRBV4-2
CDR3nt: TGTGCCAGCAGCCAAGGTCACCAGGGGAAACAGCCCCAGCATTTT
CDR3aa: CASSQGHQGKQPQHF

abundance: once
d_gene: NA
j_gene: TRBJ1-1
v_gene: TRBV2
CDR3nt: TGTGCCAGCAGTGTACAGGACGAAGCTTTCTTT
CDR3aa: CASSVQDEAFF

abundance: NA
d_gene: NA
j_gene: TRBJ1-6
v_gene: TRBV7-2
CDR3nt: TGTGCCAGCGAAACAAGGGCTTCACCCCTCCACTTT
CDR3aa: CASETRASPLHF

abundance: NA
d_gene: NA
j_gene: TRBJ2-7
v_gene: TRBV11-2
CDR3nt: TGTGCCAGCAGCCCCCATTCCCCTTCTGGAGAGCAGTACTTC
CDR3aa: CASSPHSPSGEQYF

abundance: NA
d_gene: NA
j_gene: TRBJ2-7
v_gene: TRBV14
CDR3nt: TGTGCCAGCAGCCAAGAAAACAGGGATTCCTACGAGCAGTACTTC
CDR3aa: CASSQENRDSYEQYF

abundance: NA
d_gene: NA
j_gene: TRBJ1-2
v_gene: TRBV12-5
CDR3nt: TGTGCTAGTGGCCCTGGGGAGAAAGGCGATGGCTACACCTTC
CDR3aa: CASGPGEKGDGYTF

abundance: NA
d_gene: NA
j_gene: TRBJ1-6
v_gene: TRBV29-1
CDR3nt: TGCAGCGTTGAAGATGTGAGGGGATCACCCCTCCACTTT
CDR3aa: CSVEDVRGSPLHF

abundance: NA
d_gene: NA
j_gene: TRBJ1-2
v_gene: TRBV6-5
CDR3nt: TGTGCCAGCAGTTTTGGGCTCTTCTATGGCTACACCTTC
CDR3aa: CASSFGLFYGYTF

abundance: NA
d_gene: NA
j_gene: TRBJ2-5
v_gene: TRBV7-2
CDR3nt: TGTGCCAGCAGCTTAGGGGCTAGCGTTATTCAAGAGACCCAGTACTTC
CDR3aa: CASSLGASVIQETQYF

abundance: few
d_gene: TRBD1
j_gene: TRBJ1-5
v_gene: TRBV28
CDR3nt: TGTGCCAGCATTTTTGGACAGGCTGCTCAGCCCCAGCATTTT
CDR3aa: CASIFGQAAQPQHF

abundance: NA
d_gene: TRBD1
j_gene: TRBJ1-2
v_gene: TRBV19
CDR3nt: TGTGCCAGTCAAGATTGGACAGGGCAGGGTGGCTACACCTTC
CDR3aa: CASQDWTGQGGYTF

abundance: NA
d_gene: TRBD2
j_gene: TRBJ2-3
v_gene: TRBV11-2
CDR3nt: TGTGCCAGCAGCTTAGATGGGGCGGGGGGTGGTGCAGATACGCAGTATTTT
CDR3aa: CASSLDGAGGGADTQYF

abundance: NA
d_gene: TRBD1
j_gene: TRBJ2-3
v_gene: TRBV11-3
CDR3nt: TGTGCCAGCAGCTTTGCTTGGGTGGACAGGACAAACACAGATACGCAGTATTTT
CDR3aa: CASSFAWVDRTNTDTQYF

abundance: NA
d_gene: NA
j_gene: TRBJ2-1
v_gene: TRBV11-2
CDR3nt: TGTGCCAGCAGCCCCCTGGGCGGGGCCTCCCATGAGCAGTTCTTC
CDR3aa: CASSPLGGASHEQFF

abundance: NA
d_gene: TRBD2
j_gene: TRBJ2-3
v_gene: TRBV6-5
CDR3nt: TGTGCCAGCAGTTACTCTACGGGAGGGCCGGGAGATACGCAGTATTTT
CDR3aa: CASSYSTGGPGDTQYF

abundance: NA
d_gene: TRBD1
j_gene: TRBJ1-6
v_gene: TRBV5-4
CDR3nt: TGTGCCAGCAGCCTCGGGCGACAGGGATCACCCCTCCACTTT
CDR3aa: CASSLGRQGSPLHF

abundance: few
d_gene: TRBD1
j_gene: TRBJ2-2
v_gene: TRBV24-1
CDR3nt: TGTGCCACCAGTGATCCCCAGGGGGCTCGTAACACCGGGGAGCTGTTTTTT
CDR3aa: CATSDPQGARNTGELFF

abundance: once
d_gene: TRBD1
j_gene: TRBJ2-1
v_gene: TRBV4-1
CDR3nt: TGCGCCAGCAGCCAAGTCGCGACAGGGGCGGATGAGCAGTTCTTC
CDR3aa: CASSQVATGADEQFF

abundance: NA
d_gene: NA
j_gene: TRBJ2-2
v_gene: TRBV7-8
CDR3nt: TGTGCCAGCAGCTTAGGAGGATACGGGGAGCTGTTTTTT
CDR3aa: CASSLGGYGELFF

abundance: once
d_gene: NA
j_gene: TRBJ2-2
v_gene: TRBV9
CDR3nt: TGTGCCAGCAGCCTACGCGGGAACACCGGGGAGCTGTTTTTT
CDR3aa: CASSLRGNTGELFF

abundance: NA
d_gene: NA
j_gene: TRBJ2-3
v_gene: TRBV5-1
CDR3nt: TGCGCCAGCAGCTCCCTGGTTAGCACAGATACGCAGTATTTT
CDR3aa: CASSSLVSTDTQYF

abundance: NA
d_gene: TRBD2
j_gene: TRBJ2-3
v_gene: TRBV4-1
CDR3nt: TGCGCCAGCAGCCAAGAGTCTCCGGGACTAGCGGGAGGGTTAGATACGCAGTATTTT
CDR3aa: CASSQESPGLAGGLDTQYF

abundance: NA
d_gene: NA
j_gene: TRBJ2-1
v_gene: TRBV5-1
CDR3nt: TGCGCCAGCAGCCTCCGGGACACAAGGGATGAGCAGTTCTTC
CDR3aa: CASSLRDTRDEQFF

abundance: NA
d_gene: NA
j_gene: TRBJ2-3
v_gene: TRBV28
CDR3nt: TGTGCCAGCAGTGTCAGGGCAGATACGCAGTATTTT
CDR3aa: CASSVRADTQYF

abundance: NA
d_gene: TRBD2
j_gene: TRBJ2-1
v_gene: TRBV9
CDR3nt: TGTGCCAGCAGCGTAGCACTAGCGGGAGGTTATGAGCAGTTCTTC
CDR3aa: CASSVALAGGYEQFF

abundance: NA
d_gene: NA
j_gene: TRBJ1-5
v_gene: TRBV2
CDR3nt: TGTGCCAGCAGTGATCTAGGAGGGAATAGCAATCAGCCCCAGCATTTT
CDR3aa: CASSDLGGNSNQPQHF

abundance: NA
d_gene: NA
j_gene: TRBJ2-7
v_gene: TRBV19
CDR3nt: TGTGCCAGTAGTATAGTCCCAGGGATTGACTACGAGCAGTACTTC
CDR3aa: CASSIVPGIDYEQYF

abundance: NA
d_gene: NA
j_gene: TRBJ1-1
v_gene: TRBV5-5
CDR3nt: TGTGCCAGCAGCTTAACCCTGGAGCGGGGGGCTGAAGCTTTCTTT
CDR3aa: CASSLTLERGAEAFF

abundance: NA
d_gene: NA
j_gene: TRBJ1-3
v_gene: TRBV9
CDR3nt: TGTGCCAGCAGCGTAGCTTCCCGGACAGTAGGATCTGGAAACACCATATATTTT
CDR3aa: CASSVASRTVGSGNTIYF

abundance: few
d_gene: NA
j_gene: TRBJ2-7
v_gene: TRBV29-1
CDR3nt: TGCAGCGTCCCGGGGACCAGGGACAACGAGCAGTACTTC
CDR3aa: CSVPGTRDNEQYF

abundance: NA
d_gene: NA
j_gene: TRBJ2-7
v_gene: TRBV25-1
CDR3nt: TGTGCCAGCACCCGACAAGGCTACGAGCAGTACTTC
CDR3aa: CASTRQGYEQYF

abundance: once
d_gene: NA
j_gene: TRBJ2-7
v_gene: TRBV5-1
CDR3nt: TGCGCCAGCAGCTTGCTTGAAGACGGCTACGAGCAGTACTTC
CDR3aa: CASSLLEDGYEQYF

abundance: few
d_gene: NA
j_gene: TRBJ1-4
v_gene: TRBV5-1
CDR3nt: TGCGCCAGCAGCCCTGAGGCTGGGCTCGATGAAAAACTGTTTTTT
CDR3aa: CASSPEAGLDEKLFF

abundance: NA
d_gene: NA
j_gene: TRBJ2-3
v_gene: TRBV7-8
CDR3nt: TGTGCCAGCAGCCCCTCGTCACCAGCTAGCACAGATACGCAGTATTTT
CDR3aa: CASSPSSPASTDTQYF

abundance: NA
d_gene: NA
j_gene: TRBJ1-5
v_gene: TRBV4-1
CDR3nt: TGCGCCAGCAGCCAACTTAGGATGAATCAGCCCCAGCATTTT
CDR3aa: CASSQLRMNQPQHF

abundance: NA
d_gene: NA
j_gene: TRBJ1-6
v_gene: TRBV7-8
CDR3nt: TGTGCCAGCAGCTTGGGGGGCCGTCGGGAAGGACCCCTCCACTTT
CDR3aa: CASSLGGRREGPLHF

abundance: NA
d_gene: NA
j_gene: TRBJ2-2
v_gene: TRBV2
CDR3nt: TGTGCCAGCAGTGAGAGGGGGGGTTGGACCGGGGAGCTGTTTTTT
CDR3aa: CASSERGGWTGELFF

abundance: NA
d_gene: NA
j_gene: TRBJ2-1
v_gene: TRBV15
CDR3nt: TGTGCCACCAGCAGGCTCCAGTCCTACAATGAGCAGTTCTTC
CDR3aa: CATSRLQSYNEQFF

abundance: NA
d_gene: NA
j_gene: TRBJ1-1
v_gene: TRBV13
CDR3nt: TGTGCCAGCAGCCGCGCCGGGCAGGGGAGGGGGAACACTGAAGCTTTCTTT
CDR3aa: CASSRAGQGRGNTEAFF

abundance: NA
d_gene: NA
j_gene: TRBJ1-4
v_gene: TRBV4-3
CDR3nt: TGCGCCAGCAGCCAAGACCCCTCGGTGGATGAAAAACTGTTTTTT
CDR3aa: CASSQDPSVDEKLFF

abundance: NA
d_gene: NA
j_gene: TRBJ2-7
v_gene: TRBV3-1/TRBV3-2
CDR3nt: TGTGCCAGCAGCCAAGTTCATGGGGTAGGAGGCTACGAGCAGTACTTC
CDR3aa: CASSQVHGVGGYEQYF

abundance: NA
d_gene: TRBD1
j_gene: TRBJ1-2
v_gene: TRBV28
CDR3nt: TGTGCCAGCACACCAGGGGGGCACTCCGATGGCTACACCTTC
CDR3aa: CASTPGGHSDGYTF